Below are 22 T cell receptor beta chains sequenced from a single sample in a study of vaccination and CD4 T cells after COVID-19 (dated by TCRdb to between 2020 and 2023). The library was produced with PCR. TCRdb names Illumina iSeq 100 as the instrument used. TCR sequencing of DNA from cultured CD4+ T cells used the Oncomine TCR Beta short-read assay at the Johns Hopkins FTIC core. TCRdb reanalyzed the raw reads on its own, using fastp at Q25 for trimming and MiXCR for clone calling, and kept in-frame beta chains. Here each entry gathers all rows of one CDR3 protein and keeps the most common genes and DNA. This sample is represented by some 7,000 distinct CDR3 sequences; about 41% of them were singletons. The ten largest account for 30% to 35% of the sample. The treatment or condition label corresponds to: approximately nine-day PBMC culture with coronavirus spike peptide pools or control peptides (ViraFEST assay). CD4+ T cells from unexposed donors were collected before the COVID-19 pandemic (2011-2018).

Their antigens remain unidentified. The sequenced material came from CD4+ T cells from blood, cultured in vitro. These receptors were taken from a human donor in good health.

This rearrangement joins TRBV7-2 to TRBJ2-7; D gene uncertain. The CDR3 is 14 residues long. Germline lookup yields CDR1 SGHTA and CDR2 FQGNSA. V gave up 0 bases and J gave up 1 base, with 7 bases separating them. The CDR3 is CASSLAGVSYEQYF. In nucleotides, the CDR3 is TGTGCCAGCAGCTTAGCTGGGGTATCCTACGAGCAGTACTTC. The variable domain in full, with the rest retrieved from reference TRBV7-2 and TRBJ2-7, is GAGVSQSPSNKVTEKGKDVELRCDPISGHTALYWYRQSLGQGLEFLIYFQGNSAPDKSGLPSDRFSAERTGGSVSTLTIQRTQQEDSAVYLCASSLAGVSYEQYFGPGTRLTVT.

The chain employs TRBV7-9 and TRBJ2-2; 9 bases line up with TRBD1. From germline, CDR1 is SEHNR and CDR2 FQNEAQ (reference sequence). This CDR3 spans 16 amino acids. V was clipped by 5 bases and J by 7 bases; unmatched bases: 11. CDR3 sequence reads: CASSETDRGANGELFF. CDR3 bases: TGTGCCAGCAGCGAGACCGACAGGGGGGCGAACGGGGAGCTGTTTTTT.

The CDR3 DNA reads as TGCAGTGCATTTAACAGGGCTGGGGATACTGGAAACACCATATATTTT. Its protein product is CSAFNRAGDTGNTIYF. V and J are TRBV20-1 and TRBJ1-3, with a possible D match to TRBD1 (6 bases). The CDR3 spans 16 residues. In germline, CDR1 is DFQATT, CDR2 SNEGSKA (reference sequence). V was trimmed by 6 bases and J by 2 bases, leaving 20 bases between them.

Only one count was recorded for this clonotype. This chain links TRBV2 with TRBJ1-6, with no clear D. The CDR3 has 15 amino acids. From germline, CDR1 is SNHLY and CDR2 FYNNEI. With 5 bases removed from V and 10 bases from J, the gap between germline ends came to 18 bases. The CDR3 sequence is CASSSSGLQDSPLHF. The CDR3 DNA sequence: TGTGCCAGCAGTTCCTCGGGCCTTCAAGACTCACCCCTCCACTTT.

V and J are TRBV2 and TRBJ2-1, with D perhaps TRBD1 or TRBD2 (5 bases each). Trimming shortened V by 4 bases and J by 4 bases, and 14 bases separated the two germline ends. The CDR3 covers 15 residues. Germline lookup yields CDR1 SNHLY and CDR2 FYNNEI. The CDR3 nucleotides read TGTGCCAGCAGTGTCCCGGGGACCATGTACAATGAGCAGTTCTTC. Encoded protein: CASSVPGTMYNEQFF.

The CDR3 loop is CASSIAPGIASQGYTF. CDR3 coding DNA: TGTGCCAGTAGTATTGCTCCCGGGATTGCAAGTCAGGGCTACACCTTC. This chain links TRBV19 with TRBJ1-2, with D uncertain. This CDR3 comprises 16 residues. Germline CDR1 is LNHDA and CDR2 is SQIVND (reference sequence). The V gene lost 3 bases and the J gene lost 8 bases, with 22 bases spanning the gap.

This rearrangement joins TRBV7-3 to TRBJ2-2; D not certain. V was clipped by 2 bases and J by 6 bases, with 1 base between them. Germline V lookup: CDR1 SGHTA, CDR2 FQGTGA. The CDR3 has 11 residues. The CDR3 protein is CASSLAGELFF. The DNA of the CDR3 is TGTGCCAGCAGCTTAGCCGGGGAGCTGTTTTTT.

This clonotype was counted once. The chain combines TRBV6-5 with TRBJ2-7, with D possibly TRBD2 on 7 matching bases. The V and J ends lost 0 bases and 9 bases respectively, with 12 bases between them. Looked up from germline, CDR1 is MNHEY and CDR2 is SVGAGI. The CDR3 loop spans 13 amino acids. The CDR3 sequence: CASSYSSGEGQYF. CDR3 DNA: TGTGCCAGCAGTTACTCATCAGGGGAGGGGCAGTACTTC.

The chain links TRBV10-3 to TRBJ2-1, with no clear D. The CDR3 spans 13 residues. V lost 10 bases and J 5 bases, leaving 15 bases between the germline ends. CDR1 and CDR2 from the germline V gene are ENHRY and SYGVKD. The CDR3 here is CANQASRDNEQFF. The CDR3 DNA follows: TGTGCCAACCAGGCCTCCCGCGACAATGAGCAGTTCTTC.

The rearrangement joins TRBV3-1 to TRBJ1-5, with TRBD1 identical over 7 bases. Germline values: CDR1 LGHDT, CDR2 YNNKEL (reference sequence). The CDR3 spans 14 residues. The V segment lost 4 bases and the J segment 3 bases; nucleotides outside the gene matches: 3. The CDR3 DNA reads as TGTGCCAGCAGCCCCGGGACAGTCAATCAGCCCCAGCATTTT. Protein product: CASSPGTVNQPQHF.

This chain uses TRBV7-2 with TRBJ2-2; D is unclear. V lost 5 bases and J lost 6, with 22 bases in between. The CDR3 sequence is 17 residues long. Germline V gives CDR1 SGHTA, CDR2 FQGNSA. CDR3: CASSGSPEYWSPGELFF. CDR3 sequence (DNA): TGTGCCAGCAGCGGAAGCCCGGAGTACTGGAGTCCCGGGGAGCTGTTTTTT.

In this sample, this clonotype turned up a few times. The V gene is TRBV20-1, the J gene TRBJ2-3; 9 bases are shared with TRBD2. The V gene end was trimmed by 4 bases and the J gene end by 0 bases; junction bases not matched to a gene: 11. CDR1 DFQATT and CDR2 SNEGSKA come from the germline V gene (reference sequence). The CDR3 has 17 amino acids. The CDR3 protein is CSATPSGGPVSTDTQYF. CDR3 coding DNA: TGCAGTGCTACCCCAAGCGGGGGGCCGGTGAGCACAGATACGCAGTATTTT.

This clonotype was recorded a few times. The chain uses TRBV20-1 and TRBJ1-2; 9 nucleotides match TRBD1. Germline assignment: CDR1 DFQATT and CDR2 SNEGSKA (reference sequence). The CDR3 is 13 residues long. The CDR3 loop is CSGSRTGAYGYTF. The CDR3 nucleotides read TGCAGCGGGAGTCGGACAGGGGCATATGGCTACACCTTC.

The chain carries TRBV25-1 and TRBJ2-7, with 7 bases lining up with TRBD1. Germline assignment: CDR1 MGHDK and CDR2 SYGVNS. The CDR3 has 14 amino acids. Trimming removed 6 bases from V and 4 bases from J; junction bases left unmatched: 9. The CDR3 sequence is CASRVPRDRYEQYF. The CDR3, as DNA: TGTGCCAGCAGGGTCCCACGGGACAGATACGAGCAGTACTTC.

This clonotype turned up a few times. J is TRBJ1-2 and V is TRBV19; 9 bases agree with TRBD1. Germline V lookup: CDR1 LNHDA, CDR2 SQIVND (reference sequence). After removal of 7 bases from V and 6 bases from J, the junction contained 9 bases not matched to a gene. The CDR3 is 14 residues long. CDR3 DNA sequence: TGTGCCAGTACCAGGGACAGGGAGGTAGATGGCTACACCTTC. Translating it yields CASTRDREVDGYTF. The variable domain in full, completed from reference TRBV19 and TRBJ1-2, reads DGGITQSPKYLFRKEGQNVTLSCEQNLNHDAMYWYRQDPGQGLRLIYYSQIVNDFQKGDIAEGYSVSREKKESFPLTVTSAQKNPTAFYLCASTRDREVDGYTFGSGTRLTVV.

This clonotype was counted a few times. The chain is built from TRBV12-3 or TRBV12-4 and TRBJ2-7; the D call may be TRBD1 or TRBD2 (5 bases each). The CDR3 sequence is 14 residues long. Between the trimmed V and J ends, which lost 6 bases and 4 bases, there was a span of 16 bases. The CDR3 loop reads CASRRTYGAYEQYF. Here the CDR3 DNA reads TGTGCCAGCAGACGGACCTACGGGGCTTACGAGCAGTACTTC.

This clonotype was counted between two and nine times. The chain uses TRBV11-2 and TRBJ1-6; a possible D gene is TRBD1 (5 bases). From germline, CDR1 is SGHAT and CDR2 FQNNGV. This CDR3 has 14 amino acids. Trimming pared 3 bases from V and 10 bases from J, leaving 13 bases between. This chain's CDR3 is CASSFLAEGSPLHF. For the CDR3, the DNA is TGTGCCAGCAGCTTTCTGGCTGAGGGGTCACCCCTCCACTTT. Variable domain in full (rest from reference TRBV11-2 and TRBJ1-6): EAGVAQSPRYKIIEKRQSVAFWCNPISGHATLYWYQQILGQGPKLLIQFQNNGVVDDSQLPKDRFSAERLKGVDSTLKIQPAKLEDSAVYLCASSFLAEGSPLHFGNGTRLTVT.

V and J are TRBV6-2 or TRBV6-3 and TRBJ1-2; no reliable D call. The CDR3 extends over 14 amino acids. Germline V gene data show CDR1 as MNHEY and CDR2 as SVGEGT. V was clipped by 3 bases and J by 8 bases, with 16 bases between them. The CDR3 reads CASSYKIYPRGYTF. The CDR3 DNA sequence: TGTGCCAGCAGTTATAAGATCTACCCGAGGGGCTACACCTTC.

CDR3 in DNA: TGTGCCAGCGCCACGGGACAGGGGGCATACGAGCAGTACTTC. It codes for CASATGQGAYEQYF. The chain uses TRBV27 and TRBJ2-7; 12 bases map to TRBD1. Unmatched junction bases numbered 6, after V lost 8 bases and J lost 4 bases. This CDR3 spans 14 amino acids. Per germline, CDR1 MNHEY and CDR2 SMNVEV (reference sequence).

V usage is TRBV11-2 and J usage is TRBJ1-1, with 7 bases lining up with TRBD1. This CDR3 is 16 amino acids long. Germline V gene data show CDR1 as SGHAT and CDR2 as FQNNGV. Trimming removed 1 base from V and 5 bases from J; junction bases left unmatched: 10. The CDR3 nucleotides read TGTGCCAGCAGCTTAGCCGGAGACAGGGTCGGGACTGAAGCTTTCTTT. As protein: CASSLAGDRVGTEAFF. Together with reference TRBV11-2 and TRBJ1-1, the CDR3 gives the full variable domain: EAGVAQSPRYKIIEKRQSVAFWCNPISGHATLYWYQQILGQGPKLLIQFQNNGVVDDSQLPKDRFSAERLKGVDSTLKIQPAKLEDSAVYLCASSLAGDRVGTEAFFGQGTRLTVV.

This chain links TRBV20-1 with TRBJ2-1; 7 nucleotides line up with TRBD1. The CDR3 is 13 amino acids. Germline lookup yields CDR1 DFQATT and CDR2 SNEGSKA (reference sequence). V was pared by 7 bases and J by 7 bases, with 10 bases of the junction left unmatched. CDR3 amino acids: CSGIRDSLNEQFF. CDR3 in DNA: TGCAGTGGTATCCGGGACAGCCTTAATGAGCAGTTCTTC.

This sequence joins TRBV7-2 and TRBJ1-6; D gene ambiguous. CDR3 size: 13 residues. Germline-derived CDR1 and CDR2 are SGHTA and FQGNSA. Between the trimmed V and J ends, which lost 8 bases and 7 bases, there was a span of 12 bases. For the CDR3, the DNA is TGTGCCAGCTCGATTATTTGGAATTCACCCCTCCACTTT. It translates to CASSIIWNSPLHF. Complete variable domain (other parts from reference TRBV7-2 and TRBJ1-6): GAGVSQSPSNKVTEKGKDVELRCDPISGHTALYWYRQSLGQGLEFLIYFQGNSAPDKSGLPSDRFSAERTGGSVSTLTIQRTQQEDSAVYLCASSIIWNSPLHFGNGTRLTVT.